This T cell receptor (beta chain) is drawn from a study of blood T cell repertoires in COVID-19. Study details: There were acute and convalescent COVID-19 samples, and they came from the United States, Italy and Spain. In each case, the material was cDNA or gDNA derived from T cells, B-cell-depleted T cells, or PBMCs.

As processed by the authors: Reference gene primer amplification gave estimated nucleated cell counts. TCRdb's copy holds only in-frame clones and misses some; the assay was immunoSEQ multiplex PCR. The V and J calls and clone size were taken over from that table, and D and trimming were inferred from the DNA. This table has 170,000 or so clones, 75% to 80% appearing once. V dropped 7 bases and J dropped 4 bases, with 16 bases sitting between them. The CDR3 has 15 residues. Germline V gene data show CDR1 as SEHNR and CDR2 as FQNEAQ (reference sequence). This clonotype was obtained from a woman aged 70-85 years with acute or convalescent COVID-19. The genes are TRBV7-9 and TRBJ2-2, with D maybe TRBD1 (7 bases). The specimen sequenced was peripheral blood. CDR3 amino acids: CASTWPQGGTGELFF. CDR3 bases: TGTGCCAGCACCTGGCCCCAGGGGGGCACCGGGGAGCTGTTTTTT.